This paragraph covers one T cell receptor (beta chain) sequence. Its specific antigen is unknown. No qualities accompany the bases; no much larger clone lies one base away. This specimen belongs to a study of neoadjuvant anti-PD-1 for oral cavity cancer (dated by TCRdb to the early 2020s). Study-wide context: Patients mostly received three to four biweekly doses of nivolumab at 3 mg/kg before curative-intent surgical resection. A fourth nivolumab dose was given around day 43 to patients without progression, and definitive surgical resection was performed in those patients on days 50-56. Responders were defined as patients with complete response, partial response or stable disease by RECIST 1.1; non-responders were defined as patients with progression. There were 11 to 13 patients in the parent correlative cohort, and the response rate was less than 40%.

Interpreted using the paper, the time point label stands for: before neoadjuvant nivolumab. The patients had newly diagnosed stage II-IVA oral cavity squamous cell carcinoma and had not received any prior systemic or radiation treatment. The cohort was composed of patients with HPV-negative, locally advanced oral cavity squamous cell carcinoma. Peripheral blood mononuclear cells were analyzed directly and were not maintained or expanded in culture. Samples came from a longitudinal correlative study of a single-arm phase II trial of neoadjuvant nivolumab in oral cavity squamous cell carcinoma. Subject-matched pre- and post-treatment PBMCs and tumors from three responders and three non-responders underwent genomic DNA-based TCRbeta sequencing. Peripheral blood mononuclear cells were collected once before nivolumab treatment and again after treatment, at the time of surgery. Genomic DNA was isolated from PBMCs using the Maxwell RSC DNA from Cells kit.

The paper's findings and limits, for the study overall: Only a few patients per response group were included in the TCR analyses, and the authors called for validation in larger cohorts. A higher pretreatment blood Treg/Th17 ratio correlated with both higher pretreatment blood TCRbeta clonality and lower post-treatment tumor TCRbeta clonality. After neoadjuvant nivolumab, non-responders showed significantly higher T cell clonality (Gini index) in PBMCs than responders did.

The CDR3, cysteine through phenylalanine, is 15 amino acids long. Only the CDR3 portion is preserved as DNA: 45 bases, with reading frame beginning at the first base. CDR1 and CDR2 are read off the germline V gene as MNHEY and SVGAGI. V is pruned by 7 bases and J by 4 bases, leaving 12 bases of the junction without a gene match. For deep sequencing, each PBMC sample was run in six replicates, with libraries mostly built from approximately 0.45 ug of input genomic DNA. TCRbeta libraries were prepared with the immunoSEQ hsTCRbeta kit according to the manufacturer's instructions. An Illumina NovaSeq 6000 S4 flow cell was used to sequence the final libraries, which had first been combined to 3 nM. The study's own analysis went as follows. The immunoSEQ Analyzer handled quality control and preprocessing of the raw data. The analysis was restricted to productive rearrangements, with each unique CDR3 amino acid sequence defining a clonotype. Repertoire clonality was estimated as the Gini-Simpson index, which was computed with the R package tcR. Gini indices were compared with Student's t test, and associations with tumor size change were assessed by Pearson correlation. TCRdb limited this immuneACCESS table to in-frame rearrangements with V and J called. A share of clones is missing; checked studies link under half to unresolved V genes, and the rest is unexplained. V and J calls plus clone size are reproduced from that table; the DNA served to infer D and trimming. This sample lists approximately 74,000 clones; approximately 80% were detected once. The top ten clonotypes cover about 2.9% of the sample.

The starting material was PBMCs, obtained before nivolumab (anti-PD-1) treatment. The chain is assembled from TRBV6-5 and TRBJ1-1; TRBD1 agrees with 7 junctional bases. The clonotype comes from a person between 35 and 79 years old with oral cavity squamous cell carcinoma. The DNA reads as follows: TGTGCCAGCAAGGTTATCGCGGCAGGGGGCACTGAAGCTTTCTTT. This codes for CASKVIAAGGTEAFF.